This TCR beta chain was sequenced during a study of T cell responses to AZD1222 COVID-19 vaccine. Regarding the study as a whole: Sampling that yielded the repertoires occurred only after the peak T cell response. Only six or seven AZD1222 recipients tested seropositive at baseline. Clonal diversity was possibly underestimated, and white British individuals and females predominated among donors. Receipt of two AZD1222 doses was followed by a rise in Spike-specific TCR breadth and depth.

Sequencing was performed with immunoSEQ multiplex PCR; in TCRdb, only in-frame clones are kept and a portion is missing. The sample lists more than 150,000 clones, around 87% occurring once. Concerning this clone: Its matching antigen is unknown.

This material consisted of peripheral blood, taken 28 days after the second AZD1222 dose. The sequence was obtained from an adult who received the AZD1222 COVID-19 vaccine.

The CDR3 DNA reads TGTGCCAGTAGTATTCTGGGCGGGAGTACTTACAATGAGCAGTTCTTC. This gives the protein CASSILGGSTYNEQFF. The chain uses TRBV19 and TRBJ2-1, with 7 bases identical to TRBD2. Unmatched junction bases numbered 9, after V lost 3 bases and J lost 4 bases. Germline values: CDR1 LNHDA, CDR2 SQIVND (reference sequence). The CDR3 is 16 amino acids.